Here is one T cell receptor beta chain with its context. A TCRbeta library incorporating unique molecular identifiers was prepared. Each CDR3 protein gets one entry after TCRdb re-called the PCR reads with MiXCR. The sample holds approximately 210,000 distinct CDR3 sequences, roughly 18% seen once. The data were obtained in a study of T-cell reconstitution after alpha-beta-depleted transplantation in children. Between the trimmed V and J ends, which lost 6 bases and 0 bases, there was a span of 12 bases. CDR3 size: 15 residues. The V and J genes are TRBV12-3 or TRBV12-4 and TRBJ2-4; either TRBD1 or TRBD2 may supply D (6 bases each). The origin of this receptor is a male patient under 10 years old who had a stem cell transplant for acute lymphoblastic leukemia, so the T cells may come from the graft donor. Sequencing used PBMCs, mostly from graft donor cells, obtained 360 days after TCRalphabeta/CD19-depleted stem cell transplant. CDR3 residues: CASSPSGAAKNIQYF. In nucleotides, the CDR3 is TGTGCCAGCAGCCCCTCGGGGGCAGCCAAAAACATTCAGTACTTC.